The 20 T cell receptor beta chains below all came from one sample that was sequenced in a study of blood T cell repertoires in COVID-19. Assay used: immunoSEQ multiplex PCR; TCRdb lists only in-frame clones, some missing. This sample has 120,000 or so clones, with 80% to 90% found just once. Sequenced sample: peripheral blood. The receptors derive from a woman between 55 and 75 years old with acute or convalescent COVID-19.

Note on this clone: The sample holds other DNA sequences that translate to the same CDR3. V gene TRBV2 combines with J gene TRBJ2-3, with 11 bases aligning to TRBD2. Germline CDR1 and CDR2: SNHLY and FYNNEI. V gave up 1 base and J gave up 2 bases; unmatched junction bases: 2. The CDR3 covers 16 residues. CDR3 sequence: CASSEGLAGTTDTQYF. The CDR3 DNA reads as TGTGCCAGCAGTGAAGGACTAGCGGGGACCACAGATACGCAGTATTTT.

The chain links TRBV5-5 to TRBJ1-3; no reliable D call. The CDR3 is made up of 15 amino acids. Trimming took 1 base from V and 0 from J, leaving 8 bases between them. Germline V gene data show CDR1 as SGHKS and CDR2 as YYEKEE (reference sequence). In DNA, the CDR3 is TGTGCCAGCAGCTTGAGACATTTCTCTGGAAACACCATATATTTT. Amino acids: CASSLRHFSGNTIYF.

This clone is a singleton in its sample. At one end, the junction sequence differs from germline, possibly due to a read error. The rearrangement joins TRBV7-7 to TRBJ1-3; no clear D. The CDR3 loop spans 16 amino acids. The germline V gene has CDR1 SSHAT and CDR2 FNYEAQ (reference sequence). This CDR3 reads CASSLGAASPGNTIYF. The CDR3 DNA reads TGTGCTAGCAGCTTAGGCGCCGCTTCGCCTGGAAACACCATATATTTT.

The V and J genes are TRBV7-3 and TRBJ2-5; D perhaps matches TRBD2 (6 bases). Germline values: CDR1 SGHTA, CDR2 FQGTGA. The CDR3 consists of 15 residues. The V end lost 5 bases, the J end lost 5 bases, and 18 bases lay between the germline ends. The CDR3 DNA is TGTGCCAGCAGCGCTAACGCCGGGGGTGTGGAGACCCAGTACTTC. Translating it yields CASSANAGGVETQYF.

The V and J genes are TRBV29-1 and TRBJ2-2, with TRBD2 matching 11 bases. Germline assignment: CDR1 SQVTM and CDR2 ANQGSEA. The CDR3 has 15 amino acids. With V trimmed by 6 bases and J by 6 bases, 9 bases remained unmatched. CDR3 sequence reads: CSVAASGGKSGELFF. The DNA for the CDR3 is TGCAGCGTAGCCGCTAGCGGGGGGAAGTCCGGGGAGCTGTTTTTT.

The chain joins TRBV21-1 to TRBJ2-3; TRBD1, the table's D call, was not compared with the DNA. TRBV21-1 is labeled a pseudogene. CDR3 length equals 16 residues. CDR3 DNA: TGTGCCAGCAGCAAAGCTGAACAAAGGGGGCCAGATACGCAGTATTTT. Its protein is CASSKAEQRGPDTQYF.

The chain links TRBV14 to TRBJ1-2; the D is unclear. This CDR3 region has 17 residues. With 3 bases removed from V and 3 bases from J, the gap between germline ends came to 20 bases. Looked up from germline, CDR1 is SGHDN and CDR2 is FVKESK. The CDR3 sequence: CASSHLSGVRGDYGYTF. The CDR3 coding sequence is TGTGCCAGCAGCCACCTCTCCGGAGTTCGGGGTGACTATGGCTACACCTTC.

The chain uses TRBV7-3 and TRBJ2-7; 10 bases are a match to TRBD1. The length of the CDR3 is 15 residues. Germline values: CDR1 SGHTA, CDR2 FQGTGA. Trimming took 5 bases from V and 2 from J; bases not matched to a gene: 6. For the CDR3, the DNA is TGTGCCAGCAGCCATGAGGGACAGGGGACCTACGAGCAGTACTTC. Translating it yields CASSHEGQGTYEQYF. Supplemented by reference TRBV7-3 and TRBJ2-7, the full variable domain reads GAGVSQTPSNKVTEKGKYVELRCDPISGHTALYWYRQSLGQGPEFLIYFQGTGAADDSGLPNDRFFAVRPEGSVSTLKIQRTERGDSAVYLCASSHEGQGTYEQYFGPGTRLTVT.

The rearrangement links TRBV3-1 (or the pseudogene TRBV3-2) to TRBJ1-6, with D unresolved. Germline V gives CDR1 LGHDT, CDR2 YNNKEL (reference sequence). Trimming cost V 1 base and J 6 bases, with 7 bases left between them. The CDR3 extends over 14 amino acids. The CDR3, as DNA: TGTGCCAGCAGCCAAGGGCCAGGTAATTCACCCCTCCACTTT. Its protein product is CASSQGPGNSPLHF.

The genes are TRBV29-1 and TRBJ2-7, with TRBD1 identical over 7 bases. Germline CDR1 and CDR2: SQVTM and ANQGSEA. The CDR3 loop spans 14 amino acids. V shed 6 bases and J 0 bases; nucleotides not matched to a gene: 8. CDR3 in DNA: TGCAGCGTGCCCACGGGACAGAGCTCCTACGAGCAGTACTTC. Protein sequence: CSVPTGQSSYEQYF.

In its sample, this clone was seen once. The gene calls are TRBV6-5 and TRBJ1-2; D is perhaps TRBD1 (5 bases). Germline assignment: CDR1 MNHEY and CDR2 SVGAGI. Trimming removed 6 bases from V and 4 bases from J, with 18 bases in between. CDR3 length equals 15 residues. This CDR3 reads CASRARVGPGYGYTF. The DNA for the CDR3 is TGTGCCAGCAGGGCGCGTGTGGGGCCTGGCTATGGCTACACCTTC.

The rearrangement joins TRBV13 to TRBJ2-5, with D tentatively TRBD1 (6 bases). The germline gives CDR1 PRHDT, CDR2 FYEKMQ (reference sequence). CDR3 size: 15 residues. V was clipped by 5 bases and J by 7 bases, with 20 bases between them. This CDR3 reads CASSETGRDPGTQYF. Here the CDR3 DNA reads TGTGCCAGCAGCGAAACAGGGCGCGACCCAGGGACCCAGTACTTC.

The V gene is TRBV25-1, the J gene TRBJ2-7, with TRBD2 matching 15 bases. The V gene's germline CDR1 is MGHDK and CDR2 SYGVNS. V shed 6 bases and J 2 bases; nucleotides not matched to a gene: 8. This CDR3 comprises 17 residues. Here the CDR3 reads CASSGTSGGPKTYEQYF. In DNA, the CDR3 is TGTGCCAGCAGCGGGACTAGCGGGGGGCCGAAGACCTACGAGCAGTACTTC.

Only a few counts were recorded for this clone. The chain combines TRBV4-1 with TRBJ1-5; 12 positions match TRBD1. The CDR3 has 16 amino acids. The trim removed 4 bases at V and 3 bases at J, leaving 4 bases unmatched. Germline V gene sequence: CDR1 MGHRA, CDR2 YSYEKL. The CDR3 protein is CASSPGQGANNQPQHF. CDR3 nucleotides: TGCGCCAGCAGCCCGGGACAGGGGGCAAACAATCAGCCCCAGCATTTT.

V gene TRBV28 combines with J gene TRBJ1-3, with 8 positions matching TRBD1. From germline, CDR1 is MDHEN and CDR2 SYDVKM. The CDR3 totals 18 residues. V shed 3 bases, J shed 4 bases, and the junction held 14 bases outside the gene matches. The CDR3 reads CASSFLYPQGATGNTIYF. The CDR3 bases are TGTGCCAGCAGTTTCCTATACCCCCAGGGGGCGACAGGAAACACCATATATTTT.

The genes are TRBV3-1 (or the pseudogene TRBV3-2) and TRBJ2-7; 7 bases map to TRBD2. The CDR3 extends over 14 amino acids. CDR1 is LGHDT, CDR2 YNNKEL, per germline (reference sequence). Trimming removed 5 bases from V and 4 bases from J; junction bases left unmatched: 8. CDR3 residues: CASSATSMGYEQYF. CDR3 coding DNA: TGTGCCAGCAGCGCGACTAGCATGGGATACGAGCAGTACTTC.

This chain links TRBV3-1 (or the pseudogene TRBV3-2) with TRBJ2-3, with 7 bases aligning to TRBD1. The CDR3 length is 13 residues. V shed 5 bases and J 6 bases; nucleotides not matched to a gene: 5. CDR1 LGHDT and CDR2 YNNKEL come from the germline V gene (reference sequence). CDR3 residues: CASSRQGADTQYF. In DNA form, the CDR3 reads TGTGCCAGCAGCAGACAGGGTGCCGATACGCAGTATTTT.

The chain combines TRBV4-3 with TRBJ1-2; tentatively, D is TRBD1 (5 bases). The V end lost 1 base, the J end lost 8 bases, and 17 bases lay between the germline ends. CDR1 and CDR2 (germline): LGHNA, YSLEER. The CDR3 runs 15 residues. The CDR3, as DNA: TGCGCCAGCAGCCAAGCACAGGACGGCTATAGGGGCTACACCTTC. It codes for CASSQAQDGYRGYTF.

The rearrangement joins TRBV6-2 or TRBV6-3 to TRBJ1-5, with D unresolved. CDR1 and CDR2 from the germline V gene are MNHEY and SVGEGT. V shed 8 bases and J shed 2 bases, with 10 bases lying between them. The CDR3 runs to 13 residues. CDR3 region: CASGRSGNQPQHF. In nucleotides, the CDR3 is TGTGCCAGCGGCCGCTCGGGCAATCAGCCCCAGCATTTT.

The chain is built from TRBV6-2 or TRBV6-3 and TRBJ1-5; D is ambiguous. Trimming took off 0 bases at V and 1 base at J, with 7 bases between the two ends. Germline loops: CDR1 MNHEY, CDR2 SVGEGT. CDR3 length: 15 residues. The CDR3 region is CASSYSEWSNQPQHF. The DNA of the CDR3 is TGTGCCAGCAGTTACTCTGAGTGGAGCAATCAGCCCCAGCATTTT.